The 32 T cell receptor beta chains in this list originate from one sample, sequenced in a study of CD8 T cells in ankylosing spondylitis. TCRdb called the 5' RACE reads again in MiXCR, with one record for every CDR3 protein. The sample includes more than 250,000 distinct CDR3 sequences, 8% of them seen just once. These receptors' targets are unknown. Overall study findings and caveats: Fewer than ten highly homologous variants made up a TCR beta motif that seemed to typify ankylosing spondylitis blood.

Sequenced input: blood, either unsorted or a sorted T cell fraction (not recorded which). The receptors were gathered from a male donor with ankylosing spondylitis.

The CDR3 loop is CASSQGTFDEQFF. The CDR3 bases are TGTGCCAGCAGTCAGGGGACGTTTGATGAGCAGTTCTTC. The chain has TRBV9 and TRBJ2-1; possibly TRBD1 for D (6 bases). The CDR3 has 13 residues. V was pared by 5 bases and J by 8 bases, with 14 bases between. Germline lookup yields CDR1 SGDLS and CDR2 YYNGEE.

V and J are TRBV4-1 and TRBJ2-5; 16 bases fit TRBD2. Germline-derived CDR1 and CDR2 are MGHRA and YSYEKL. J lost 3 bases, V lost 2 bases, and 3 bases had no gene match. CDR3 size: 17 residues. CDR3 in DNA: TGCGCCAGCAGCCAAACCGGGACTAGCGGGAGGGAAGAGACCCAGTACTTC. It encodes CASSQTGTSGREETQYF.

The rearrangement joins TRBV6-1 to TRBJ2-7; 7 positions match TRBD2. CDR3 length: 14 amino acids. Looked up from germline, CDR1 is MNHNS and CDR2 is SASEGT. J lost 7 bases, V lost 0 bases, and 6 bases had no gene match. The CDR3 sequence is CASSEAWTSGEQYF. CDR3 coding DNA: TGTGCCAGCAGTGAAGCCTGGACTAGTGGTGAGCAGTACTTC.

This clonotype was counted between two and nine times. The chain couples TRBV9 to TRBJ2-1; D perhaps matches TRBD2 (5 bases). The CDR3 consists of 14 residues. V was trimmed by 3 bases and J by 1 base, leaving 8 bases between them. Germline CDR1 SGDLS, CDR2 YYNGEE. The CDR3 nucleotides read TGTGCCAGCAGCGGAAGGGAGTCCTACAATGAGCAGTTCTTC. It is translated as CASSGRESYNEQFF.

This CDR3 is CAISDPAGPSYEQYF. CDR3 bases: TGTGCCATCAGTGATCCAGCGGGACCCTCCTACGAGCAGTACTTC. The V gene is TRBV10-3, the J gene TRBJ2-7, with 7 nucleotides matching TRBD2. The germline CDR1 and CDR2 sequences are ENHRY and SYGVKD. V gave up 3 bases and J gave up 0 bases; unmatched junction bases: 5. The CDR3 spans 15 residues.

The CDR3 region is CATTGARGEQFF. CDR3 nucleotides: TGTGCCACCACAGGGGCGCGGGGTGAGCAGTTCTTC. This chain links TRBV15 with TRBJ2-1; TRBD1 or TRBD2 may be the D gene (6 bases each). Germline values: CDR1 LNHNV, CDR2 YYDKDF (reference sequence). V shed 7 bases and J shed 9 bases, with 13 bases lying between them. This CDR3 comprises 12 residues.

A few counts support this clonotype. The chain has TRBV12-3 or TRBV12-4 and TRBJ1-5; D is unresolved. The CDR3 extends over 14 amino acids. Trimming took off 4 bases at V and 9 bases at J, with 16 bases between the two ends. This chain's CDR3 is CASSSAGREGPQHF. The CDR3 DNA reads TGTGCCAGCAGTTCCGCCGGGAGGGAAGGGCCCCAGCATTTT.

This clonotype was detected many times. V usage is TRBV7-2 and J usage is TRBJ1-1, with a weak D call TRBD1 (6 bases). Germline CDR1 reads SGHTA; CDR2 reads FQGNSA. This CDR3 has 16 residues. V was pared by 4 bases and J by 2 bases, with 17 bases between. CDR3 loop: CASSSPGGKTNTEAFF. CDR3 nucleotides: TGTGCCAGCAGCTCCCCCGGGGGCAAAACCAACACTGAAGCTTTCTTT. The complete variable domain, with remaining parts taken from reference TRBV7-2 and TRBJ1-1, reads GAGVSQSPSNKVTEKGKDVELRCDPISGHTALYWYRQSLGQGLEFLIYFQGNSAPDKSGLPSDRFSAERTGGSVSTLTIQRTQQEDSAVYLCASSSPGGKTNTEAFFGQGTRLTVV.

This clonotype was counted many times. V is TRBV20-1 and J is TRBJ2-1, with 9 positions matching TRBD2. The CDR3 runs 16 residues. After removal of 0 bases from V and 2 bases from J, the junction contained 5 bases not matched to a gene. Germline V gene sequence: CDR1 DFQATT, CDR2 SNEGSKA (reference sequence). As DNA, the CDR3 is TGCAGTGCTAGAGATTTGGCTAGCGGGGCCTACAATGAGCAGTTCTTC. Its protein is CSARDLASGAYNEQFF.

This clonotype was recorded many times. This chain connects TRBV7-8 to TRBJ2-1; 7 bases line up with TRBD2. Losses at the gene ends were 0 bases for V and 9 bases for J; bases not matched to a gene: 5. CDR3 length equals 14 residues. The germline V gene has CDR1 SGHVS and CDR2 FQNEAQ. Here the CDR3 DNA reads TGTGCCAGCAGCTTAGCGGGAGGGCGGAGTGAGCAGTTCTTC. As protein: CASSLAGGRSEQFF. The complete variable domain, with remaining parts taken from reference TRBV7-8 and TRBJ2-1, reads GAGVSQSPRYKVAKRGQDVALRCDPISGHVSLFWYQQALGQGPEFLTYFQNEAQLDKSGLPSDRFFAERPEGSVSTLKIQRTQQEDSAVYLCASSLAGGRSEQFFGPGTRLTVL.

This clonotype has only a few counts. This chain's CDR3 is CASSPRQGLNTDTQYF. In nucleotides, the CDR3 is TGTGCCAGCAGCCCCCGACAGGGTCTAAACACAGATACGCAGTATTTT. V usage is TRBV7-6 and J usage is TRBJ2-3, with 7 bases fitting TRBD1. The germline gives CDR1 SGHVS, CDR2 FNYEAQ. J lost 2 bases, V lost 5 bases, and 10 bases had no gene match. There are 16 residues in the CDR3.

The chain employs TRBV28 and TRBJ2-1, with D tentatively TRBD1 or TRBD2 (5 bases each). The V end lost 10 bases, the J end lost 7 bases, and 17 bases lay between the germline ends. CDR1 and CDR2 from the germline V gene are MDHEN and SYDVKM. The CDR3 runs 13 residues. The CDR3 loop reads CAIKDSNRNEQFF. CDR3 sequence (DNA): TGTGCCATCAAGGACTCGAACAGGAATGAGCAGTTCTTC. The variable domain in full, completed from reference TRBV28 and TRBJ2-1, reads DVKVTQSSRYLVKRTGEKVFLECVQDMDHENMFWYRQDPGLGLRLIYFSYDVKMKEKGDIPEGYSVSREKKERFSLILESASTNQTSMYLCAIKDSNRNEQFFGPGTRLTVL.

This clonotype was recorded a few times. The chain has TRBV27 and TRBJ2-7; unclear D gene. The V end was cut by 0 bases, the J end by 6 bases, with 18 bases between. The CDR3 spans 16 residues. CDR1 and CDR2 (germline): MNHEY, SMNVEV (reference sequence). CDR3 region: CASSLSGGALTGEQYF. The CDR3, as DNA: TGTGCCAGCAGTTTATCGGGTGGCGCTTTGACGGGCGAGCAGTACTTC.

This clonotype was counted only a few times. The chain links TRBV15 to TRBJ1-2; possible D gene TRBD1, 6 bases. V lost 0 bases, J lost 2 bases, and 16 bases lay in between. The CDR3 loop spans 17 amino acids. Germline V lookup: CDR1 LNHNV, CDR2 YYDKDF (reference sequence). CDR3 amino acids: CATSRDLVRGSNYGYTF. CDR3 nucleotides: TGTGCCACCAGCAGAGATCTGGTCAGGGGCTCAAACTATGGCTACACCTTC.

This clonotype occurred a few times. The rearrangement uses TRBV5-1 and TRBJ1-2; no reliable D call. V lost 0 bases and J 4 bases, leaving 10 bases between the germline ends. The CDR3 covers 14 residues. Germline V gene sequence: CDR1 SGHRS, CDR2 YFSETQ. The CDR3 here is CASSLEGPVYGYTF. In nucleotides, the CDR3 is TGCGCCAGCAGCTTGGAAGGTCCGGTCTATGGCTACACCTTC.

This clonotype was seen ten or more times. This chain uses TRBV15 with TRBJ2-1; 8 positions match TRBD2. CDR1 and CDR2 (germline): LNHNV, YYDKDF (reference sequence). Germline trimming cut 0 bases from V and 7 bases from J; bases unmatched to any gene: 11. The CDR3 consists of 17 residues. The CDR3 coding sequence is TGTGCCACCAGCAGAGATCTGGCGGGAGGTGGTAAAAATGAGCAGTTCTTC. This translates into CATSRDLAGGGKNEQFF.

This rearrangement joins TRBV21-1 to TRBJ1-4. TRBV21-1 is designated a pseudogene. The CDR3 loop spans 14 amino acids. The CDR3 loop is CASSTYLRTEKLFF. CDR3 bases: TGTGCCAGCAGCACCTACCTTCGAACCGAAAAACTGTTTTTT.

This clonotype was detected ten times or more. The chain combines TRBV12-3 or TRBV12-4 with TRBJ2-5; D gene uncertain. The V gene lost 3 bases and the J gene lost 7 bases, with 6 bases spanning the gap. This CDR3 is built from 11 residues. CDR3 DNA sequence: TGTGCCAGCAGTTTTTCCGGGACCCAGTACTTC. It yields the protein CASSFSGTQYF.

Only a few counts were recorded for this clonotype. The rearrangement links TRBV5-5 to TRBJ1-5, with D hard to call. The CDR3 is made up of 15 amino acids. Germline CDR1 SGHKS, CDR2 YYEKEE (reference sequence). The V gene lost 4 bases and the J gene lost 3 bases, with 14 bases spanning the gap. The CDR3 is CASSITPGTNQPQHF. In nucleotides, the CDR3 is TGTGCCAGCAGCATAACCCCGGGTACCAATCAGCCCCAGCATTTT.

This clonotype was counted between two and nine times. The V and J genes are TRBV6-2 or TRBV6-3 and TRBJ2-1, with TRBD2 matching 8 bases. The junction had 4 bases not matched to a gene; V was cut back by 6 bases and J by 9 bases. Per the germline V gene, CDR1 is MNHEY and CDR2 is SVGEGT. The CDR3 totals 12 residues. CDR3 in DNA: TGTGCCAGCAGAGCAGCGGGAGCTGAGCAGTTCTTC. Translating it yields CASRAAGAEQFF.

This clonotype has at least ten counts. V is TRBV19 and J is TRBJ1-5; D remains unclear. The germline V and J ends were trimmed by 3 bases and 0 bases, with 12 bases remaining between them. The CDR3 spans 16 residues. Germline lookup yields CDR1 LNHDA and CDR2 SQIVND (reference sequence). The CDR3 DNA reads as TGTGCCAGTAGTATTCGGCCACAGCCTAGCAATCAGCCCCAGCATTTT. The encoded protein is CASSIRPQPSNQPQHF.

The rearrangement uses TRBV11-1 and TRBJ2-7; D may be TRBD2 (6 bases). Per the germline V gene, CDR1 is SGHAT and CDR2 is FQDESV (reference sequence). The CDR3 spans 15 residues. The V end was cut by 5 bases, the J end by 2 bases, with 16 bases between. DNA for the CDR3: TGTGCCAGCAGCGTCCTTACCCGGGGGACCTACGAGCAGTACTTC. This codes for CASSVLTRGTYEQYF.

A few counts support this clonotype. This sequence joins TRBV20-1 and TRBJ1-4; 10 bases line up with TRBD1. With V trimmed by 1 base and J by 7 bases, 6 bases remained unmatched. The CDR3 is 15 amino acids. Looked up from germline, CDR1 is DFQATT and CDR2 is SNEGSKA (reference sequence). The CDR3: CSARAQTGGGEKLFF. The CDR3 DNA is TGCAGTGCTAGAGCCCAGACAGGGGGCGGTGAAAAACTGTTTTTT.

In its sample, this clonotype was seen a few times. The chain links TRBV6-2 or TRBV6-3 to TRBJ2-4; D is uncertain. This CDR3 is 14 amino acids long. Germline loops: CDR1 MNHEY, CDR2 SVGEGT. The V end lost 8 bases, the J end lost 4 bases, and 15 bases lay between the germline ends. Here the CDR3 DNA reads TGTGCCAGCCTACCGCGCGCAGAGAAAAACATTCAGTACTTC. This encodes CASLPRAEKNIQYF.

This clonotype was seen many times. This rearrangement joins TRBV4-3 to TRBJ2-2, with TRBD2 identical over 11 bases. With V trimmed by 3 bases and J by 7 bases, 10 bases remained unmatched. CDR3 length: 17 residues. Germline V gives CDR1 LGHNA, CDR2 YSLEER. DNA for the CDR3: TGCGCCAGCAGCCAGGGTACTAGCGGGGGACGAGGCGGGGAGCTGTTTTTT. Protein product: CASSQGTSGGRGGELFF.

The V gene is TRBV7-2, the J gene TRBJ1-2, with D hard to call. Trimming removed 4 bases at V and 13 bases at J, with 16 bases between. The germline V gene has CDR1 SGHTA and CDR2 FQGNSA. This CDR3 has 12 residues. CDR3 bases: TGTGCCAGCAGCTCCTCCCGGCTTGGGAGCACCTTC. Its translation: CASSSSRLGSTF.

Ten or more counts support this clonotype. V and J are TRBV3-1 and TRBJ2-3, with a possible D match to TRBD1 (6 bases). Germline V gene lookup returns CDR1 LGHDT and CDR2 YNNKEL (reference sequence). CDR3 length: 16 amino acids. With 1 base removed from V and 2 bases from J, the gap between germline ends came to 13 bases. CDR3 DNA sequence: TGTGCCAGCAGCCAAGTACGTGGGGGCTTCACAGATACGCAGTATTTT. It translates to CASSQVRGGFTDTQYF.

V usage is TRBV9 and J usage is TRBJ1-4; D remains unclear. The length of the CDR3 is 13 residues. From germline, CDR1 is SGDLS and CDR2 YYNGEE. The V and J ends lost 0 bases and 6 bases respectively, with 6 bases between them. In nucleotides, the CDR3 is TGTGCCAGCAGCGTAGACGCAGATGAAAAACTGTTTTTT. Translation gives CASSVDADEKLFF.

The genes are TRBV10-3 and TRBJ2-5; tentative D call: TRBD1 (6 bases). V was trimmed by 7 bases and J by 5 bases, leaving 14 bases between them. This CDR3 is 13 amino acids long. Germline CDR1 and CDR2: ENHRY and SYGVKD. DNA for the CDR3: TGTGCCATCACTGGAGGAAGGGGGGAGACCCAGTACTTC. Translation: CAITGGRGETQYF.

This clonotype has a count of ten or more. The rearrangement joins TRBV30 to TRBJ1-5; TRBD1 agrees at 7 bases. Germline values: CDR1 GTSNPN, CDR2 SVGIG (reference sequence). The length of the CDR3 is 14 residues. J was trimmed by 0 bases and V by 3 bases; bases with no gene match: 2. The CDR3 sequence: CAWRGTASNQPQHF. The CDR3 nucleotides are TGTGCCTGGAGGGGGACAGCTAGCAATCAGCCCCAGCATTTT.

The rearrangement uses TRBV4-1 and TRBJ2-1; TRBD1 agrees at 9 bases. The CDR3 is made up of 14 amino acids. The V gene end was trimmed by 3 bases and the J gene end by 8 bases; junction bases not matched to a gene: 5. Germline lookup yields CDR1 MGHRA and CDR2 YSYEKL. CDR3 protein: CASSQGQGFDEQFF. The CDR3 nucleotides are TGCGCCAGCAGCCAGGGACAGGGTTTCGATGAGCAGTTCTTC.

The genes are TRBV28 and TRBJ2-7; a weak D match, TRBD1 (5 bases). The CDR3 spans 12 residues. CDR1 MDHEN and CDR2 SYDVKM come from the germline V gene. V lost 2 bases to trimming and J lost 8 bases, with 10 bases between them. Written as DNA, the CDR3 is TGTGCCAGCAGTTTACTTCAGGACAAGCAGTACTTC. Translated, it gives CASSLLQDKQYF.